Reported below is one TCR beta chain. Its antigen is unknown. By UMI-labeled 5' RACE, the TCR beta libraries were made. From the 5' RACE reads, TCRdb lists one entry per CDR3 protein and no DNA. The table for this sample gives some 10,000 distinct CDR3 sequences. TPEX denoted exhausted-like, CCR7+ PD-1+ TIGIT+ early memory CD8+ T cells. Total CD8+ T cells came from negative magnetic enrichment. The sample is drawn from a study of human CD8 memory T cell subsets. Study-wide points: Stem-like memory and precursor exhausted T cell repertoires overlapped minimally with each other.

CDR3 size: 12 residues. Germline V CDR1 and CDR2: SGHVS, FQNEAQ. This chain connects TRBV7-8 to TRBJ2-7. The specimen was CD8+ T cells from PBMCs. The source is a human donor in good health. The CDR3 protein is CASSPLPYEQYF.